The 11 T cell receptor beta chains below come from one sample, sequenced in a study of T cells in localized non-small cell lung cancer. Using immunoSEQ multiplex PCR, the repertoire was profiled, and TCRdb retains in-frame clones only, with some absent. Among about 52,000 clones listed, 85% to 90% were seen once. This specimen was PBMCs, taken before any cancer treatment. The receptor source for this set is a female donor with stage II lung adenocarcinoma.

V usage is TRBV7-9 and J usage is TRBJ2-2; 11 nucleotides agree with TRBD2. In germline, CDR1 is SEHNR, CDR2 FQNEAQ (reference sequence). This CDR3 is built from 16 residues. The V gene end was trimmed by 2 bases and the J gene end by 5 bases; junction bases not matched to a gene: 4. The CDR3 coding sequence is TGTGCCAGCAGCTTATCCACTAGCGGGGGTACCGGGGAGCTGTTTTTT. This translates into CASSLSTSGGTGELFF.

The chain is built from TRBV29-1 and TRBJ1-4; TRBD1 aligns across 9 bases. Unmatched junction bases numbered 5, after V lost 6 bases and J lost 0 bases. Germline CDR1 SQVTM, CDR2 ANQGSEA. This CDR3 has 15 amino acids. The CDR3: CSVGGTGSTNEKLFF. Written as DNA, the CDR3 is TGCAGCGTAGGGGGGACAGGGTCAACTAATGAAAAACTGTTTTTT.

The CDR3 region has the DNA TGTGCCAGCTCTCCTCCCCAGGGGGCAGGCGGCTACACCTTC. It specifies CASSPPQGAGGYTF. The V call is TRBV18, the J call TRBJ1-2, with 8 positions matching TRBD1. CDR3 length: 14 amino acids. CDR1 KGHSH and CDR2 LQKENI come from the germline V gene. V shed 6 bases, J shed 8 bases, and the junction held 11 bases outside the gene matches.

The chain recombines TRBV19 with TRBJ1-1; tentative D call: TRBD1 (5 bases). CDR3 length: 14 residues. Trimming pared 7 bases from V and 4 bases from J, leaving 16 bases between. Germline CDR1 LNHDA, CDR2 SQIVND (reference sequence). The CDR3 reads CASNGRGVFTEAFF. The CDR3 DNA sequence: TGTGCCAGTAACGGGCGGGGCGTATTCACTGAAGCTTTCTTT. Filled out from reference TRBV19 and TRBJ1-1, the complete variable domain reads DGGITQSPKYLFRKEGQNVTLSCEQNLNHDAMYWYRQDPGQGLRLIYYSQIVNDFQKGDIAEGYSVSREKKESFPLTVTSAQKNPTAFYLCASNGRGVFTEAFFGQGTRLTVV.

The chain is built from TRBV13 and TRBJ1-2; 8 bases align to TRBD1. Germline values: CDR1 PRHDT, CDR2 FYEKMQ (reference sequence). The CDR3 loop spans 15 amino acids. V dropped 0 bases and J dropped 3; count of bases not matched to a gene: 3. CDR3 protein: CASSLGRDRYYGYTF. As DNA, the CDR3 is TGTGCCAGCAGCTTAGGCCGGGACAGGTACTATGGCTACACCTTC.

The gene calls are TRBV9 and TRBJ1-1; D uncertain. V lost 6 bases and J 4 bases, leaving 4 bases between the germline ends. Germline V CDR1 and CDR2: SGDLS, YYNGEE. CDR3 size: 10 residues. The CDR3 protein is CASNSTEAFF. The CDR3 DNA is TGTGCCAGCAATAGCACTGAAGCTTTCTTT.

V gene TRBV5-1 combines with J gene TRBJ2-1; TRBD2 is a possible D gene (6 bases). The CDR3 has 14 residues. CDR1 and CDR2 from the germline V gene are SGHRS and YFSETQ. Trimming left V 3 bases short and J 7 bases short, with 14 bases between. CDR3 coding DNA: TGCGCCAGCAGCTACGGGACCGCGGGGAATGAGCAGTTCTTC. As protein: CASSYGTAGNEQFF.

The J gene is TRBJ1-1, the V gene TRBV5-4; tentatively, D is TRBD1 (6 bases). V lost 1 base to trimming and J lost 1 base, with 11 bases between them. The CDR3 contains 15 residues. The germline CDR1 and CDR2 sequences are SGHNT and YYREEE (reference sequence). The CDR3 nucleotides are TGTGCCAGCAGCTTGCGGGGGGCCAGGAACACTGAAGCTTTCTTT. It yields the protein CASSLRGARNTEAFF.

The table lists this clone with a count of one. The CDR3 is CASSPETARTQYF. CDR3 nucleotide sequence: TGTGCCAGCAGCCCCGAGACCGCGCGGACCCAGTACTTC. The rearrangement uses TRBV6-5 and TRBJ2-5, with no clear D. V was cut by 6 bases and J by 7 bases, with 15 bases left in between. This CDR3 comprises 13 residues. CDR1 and CDR2 (germline): MNHEY, SVGAGI.

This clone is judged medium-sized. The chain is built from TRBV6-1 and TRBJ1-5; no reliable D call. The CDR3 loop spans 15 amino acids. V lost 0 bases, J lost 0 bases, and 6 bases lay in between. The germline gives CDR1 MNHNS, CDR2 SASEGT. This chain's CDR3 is CASSEAAGSNQPQHF. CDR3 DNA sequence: TGTGCCAGCAGTGAAGCTGCAGGTAGCAATCAGCCCCAGCATTTT.

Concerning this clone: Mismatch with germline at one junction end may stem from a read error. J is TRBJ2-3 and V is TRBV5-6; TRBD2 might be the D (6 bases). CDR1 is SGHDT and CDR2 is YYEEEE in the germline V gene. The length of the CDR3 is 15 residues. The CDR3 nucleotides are TGTGCCAGCAGCTTGGCAGTGGAGGGCACGGATACGCAGTATTTT. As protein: CASSLAVEGTDTQYF.